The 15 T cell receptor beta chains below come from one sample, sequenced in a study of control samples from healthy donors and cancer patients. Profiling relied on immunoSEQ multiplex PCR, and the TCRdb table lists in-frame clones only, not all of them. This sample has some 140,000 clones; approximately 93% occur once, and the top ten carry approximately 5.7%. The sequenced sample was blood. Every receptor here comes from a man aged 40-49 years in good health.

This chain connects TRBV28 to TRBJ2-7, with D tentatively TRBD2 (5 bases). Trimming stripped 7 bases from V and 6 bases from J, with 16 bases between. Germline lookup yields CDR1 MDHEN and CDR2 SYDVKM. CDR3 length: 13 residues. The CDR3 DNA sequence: TGTGCCAGCACCATCCCCGGGGTACGCGAGCAGTACTTC. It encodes CASTIPGVREQYF.

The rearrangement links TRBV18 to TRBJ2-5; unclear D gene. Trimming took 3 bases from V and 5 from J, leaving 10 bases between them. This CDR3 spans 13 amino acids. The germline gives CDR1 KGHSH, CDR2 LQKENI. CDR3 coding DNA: TGTGCCAGCTCACCTGTGGGCAGGGAGACCCAGTACTTC. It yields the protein CASSPVGRETQYF.

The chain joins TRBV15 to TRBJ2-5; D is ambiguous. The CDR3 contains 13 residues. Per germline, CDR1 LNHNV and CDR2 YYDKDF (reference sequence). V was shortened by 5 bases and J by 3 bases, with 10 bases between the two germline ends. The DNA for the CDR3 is TGTGCCACCAGCCTAGGAGCTAAAGAGACCCAGTACTTC. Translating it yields CATSLGAKETQYF.

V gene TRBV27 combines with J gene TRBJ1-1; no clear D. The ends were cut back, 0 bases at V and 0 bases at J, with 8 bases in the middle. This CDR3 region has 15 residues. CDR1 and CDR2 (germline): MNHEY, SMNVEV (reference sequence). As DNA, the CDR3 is TGTGCCAGCAGTTTATCGTACGGGCTGAACACTGAAGCTTTCTTT. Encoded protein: CASSLSYGLNTEAFF.

The CDR3: CASSPKGGGALSSTDTQYF. The DNA for the CDR3 is TGTGCCAGCAGCCCAAAAGGGGGCGGGGCGCTATCTAGCACAGATACGCAGTATTTT. The genes are TRBV9 and TRBJ2-3; D may be TRBD1 (7 bases). This CDR3 is 19 amino acids long. Germline CDR1 reads SGDLS; CDR2 reads YYNGEE. V was pared by 4 bases and J by 0 bases, with 24 bases between.

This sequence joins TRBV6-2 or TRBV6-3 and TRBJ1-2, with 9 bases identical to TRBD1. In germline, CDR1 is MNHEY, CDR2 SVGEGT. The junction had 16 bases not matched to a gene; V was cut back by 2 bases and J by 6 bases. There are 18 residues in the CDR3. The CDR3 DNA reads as TGTGCCAGCAGTTACACCGACCATCGGACAGGGGAGGACGATGGCTACACCTTC. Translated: CASSYTDHRTGEDDGYTF.

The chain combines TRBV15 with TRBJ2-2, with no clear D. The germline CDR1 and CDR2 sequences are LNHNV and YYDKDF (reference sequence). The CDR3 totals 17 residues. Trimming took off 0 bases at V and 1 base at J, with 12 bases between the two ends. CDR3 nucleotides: TGTGCCACCAGCAGAGATATGGGCTACTTGAACACCGGGGAGCTGTTTTTT. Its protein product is CATSRDMGYLNTGELFF.

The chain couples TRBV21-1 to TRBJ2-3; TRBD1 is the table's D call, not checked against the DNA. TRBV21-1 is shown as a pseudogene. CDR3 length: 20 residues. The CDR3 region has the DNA TGTGCCAGCAGCAAATGCAGTCCGCACCGGGACAAAAATTGCACAGATACGCAGTATTTT. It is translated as CASSKCSPHRDKNCTDTQYF.

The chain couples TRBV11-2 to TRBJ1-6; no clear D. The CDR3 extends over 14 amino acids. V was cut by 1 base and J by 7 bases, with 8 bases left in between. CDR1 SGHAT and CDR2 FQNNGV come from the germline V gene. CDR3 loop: CASSLGGYNSPLHF. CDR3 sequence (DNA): TGTGCCAGCAGCTTAGGAGGGTACAATTCACCCCTCCACTTT.

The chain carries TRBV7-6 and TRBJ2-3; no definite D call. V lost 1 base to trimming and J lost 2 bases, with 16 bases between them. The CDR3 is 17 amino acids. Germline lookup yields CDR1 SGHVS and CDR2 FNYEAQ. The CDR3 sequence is CASSLVPFQANTDTQYF. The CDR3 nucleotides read TGTGCCAGCAGCTTAGTACCGTTTCAGGCTAACACAGATACGCAGTATTTT.

The CDR3 region is CASSERDIFSYEQYF. DNA of the CDR3: TGTGCCAGCAGTGAACGGGACATATTCTCCTACGAGCAGTACTTC. The chain links TRBV6-1 to TRBJ2-7; tentatively, D is TRBD1 (6 bases). V shed 2 bases and J shed 0 bases, with 11 bases lying between them. The CDR3 is 15 amino acids. In germline, CDR1 is MNHNS, CDR2 SASEGT.

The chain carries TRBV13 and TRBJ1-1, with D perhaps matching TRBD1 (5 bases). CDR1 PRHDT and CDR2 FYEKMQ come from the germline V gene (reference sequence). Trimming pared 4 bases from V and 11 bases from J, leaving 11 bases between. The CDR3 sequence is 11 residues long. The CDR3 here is CASSSDIRAFF. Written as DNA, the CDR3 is TGTGCCAGCAGCTCGGACATCAGGGCTTTCTTT.

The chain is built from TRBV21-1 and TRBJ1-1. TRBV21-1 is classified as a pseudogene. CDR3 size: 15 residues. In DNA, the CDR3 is TGTGCCAGCAGCAACCCAGGCGGAGGGAACACTGAAGCTTTCTTT. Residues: CASSNPGGGNTEAFF.

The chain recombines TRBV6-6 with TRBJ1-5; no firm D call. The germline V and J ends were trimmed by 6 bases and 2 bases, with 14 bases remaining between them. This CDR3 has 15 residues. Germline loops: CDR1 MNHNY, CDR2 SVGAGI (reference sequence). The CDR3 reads CASSPFTGGNQPQHF. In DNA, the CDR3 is TGTGCCAGCAGCCCCTTTACTGGGGGCAATCAGCCCCAGCATTTT.

The CDR3 sequence is CASRPTEHYGYTF. Here the CDR3 DNA reads TGTGCCAGCAGACCTACAGAGCACTATGGCTACACCTTC. The chain is built from TRBV6-2 or TRBV6-3 and TRBJ1-2; D is uncertain. CDR1 and CDR2 (germline): MNHEY, SVGEGT. CDR3 length: 13 amino acids. Trimming cost V 6 bases and J 3 bases, with 11 bases left between them.